The 22 T cell receptor beta chains in this list originate from one sample, sequenced in a study of multiple sclerosis patients with progressive multifocal leukoencephalopathy. As to time point: before natalizumab initiation. This table comes from immunoSEQ multiplex PCR, and its TCRdb copy is limited to in-frame clones, with some not included. The sample has fewer than 35,000 clones, 80% to 95% seen once; the top ten hold around 2.1%. Material for sequencing was PBMCs. Receptors were obtained from a man aged 25 to 40 with multiple sclerosis.

In its sample, this clone was seen once. This sequence joins TRBV29-1 and TRBJ2-2, with D maybe TRBD1 (6 bases). CDR3 length: 17 amino acids. The germline V gene encodes CDR1 SQVTM and CDR2 ANQGSEA. Trimming cost V 6 bases and J 0 bases, with 20 bases left between them. The CDR3 nucleotides are TGCAGCGTCGGACAGACGTTTGGAGCCTCGAACACCGGGGAGCTGTTTTTT. It translates to CSVGQTFGASNTGELFF.

The chain couples TRBV7-2 to TRBJ1-2, with 7 nucleotides matching TRBD1. The CDR3 has 15 residues. The trim removed 4 bases at V and 0 bases at J, leaving 5 bases unmatched. Germline V gives CDR1 SGHTA, CDR2 FQGNSA. The chain's CDR3 is CASSSPGTANYGYTF. The CDR3 region has the DNA TGTGCCAGCAGCTCCCCAGGGACAGCTAACTATGGCTACACCTTC.

The chain has TRBV10-3 and TRBJ2-7; D could derive from TRBD1 or TRBD2 (5 bases each). V lost 4 bases to trimming and J lost 2 bases, with 18 bases between them. Germline V gene sequence: CDR1 ENHRY, CDR2 SYGVKD. The CDR3 extends over 16 amino acids. CDR3 protein: CAISGLGTLPTYEQYF. CDR3 sequence (DNA): TGTGCCATCAGTGGGCTAGGGACCCTACCCACCTACGAGCAGTACTTC.

This sequence joins TRBV9 and TRBJ2-7; D not resolved. The CDR3 length is 14 residues. Trimming removed 0 bases from V and 5 bases from J, with 12 bases in between. Germline CDR1 reads SGDLS; CDR2 reads YYNGEE. The CDR3 DNA reads as TGTGCCAGCAGCGTAGCAGCGTTTAACGACGAGCAGTACTTC. This sequence encodes CASSVAAFNDEQYF.

A word on this clone: It is likely a read error, because the conserved phenylalanine at the end of the CDR3 is missing. The gene calls are TRBV18 and TRBJ2-7; D is possibly TRBD2 (6 bases). Germline loops: CDR1 KGHSH, CDR2 LQKENI. Trimming shortened V by 9 bases and J by 6 bases, and 18 bases separated the two germline ends. The CDR3 contains 13 residues. The CDR3 DNA reads as TGTGCCAGTTCAGGCAGGGAGGAGGGCGAGCAGTACCTC. This codes for CASSGREEGEQYL.

This clone occurred once. J is TRBJ2-3 and V is TRBV4-3; no clear D. Germline CDR1 is LGHNA and CDR2 is YSLEER. This CDR3 has 13 residues. Trimming cost V 0 bases and J 6 bases, with 7 bases left between them. The CDR3 coding sequence is TGCGCCAGCAGCCAAGAAGGCTCGGATACGCAGTATTTT. Protein product: CASSQEGSDTQYF.

This chain uses TRBV2 with TRBJ2-2; 14 nucleotides agree with TRBD2. CDR3 length: 15 residues. The V and J ends lost 6 bases and 7 bases, in that order; junction bases with no gene match: 4. Germline CDR1 reads SNHLY; CDR2 reads FYNNEI. CDR3 residues: CASRGTSGSHGELFF. Here the CDR3 DNA reads TGTGCCAGCAGGGGGACTAGCGGGAGTCACGGGGAGCTGTTTTTT.

The rearrangement joins TRBV7-3 to TRBJ2-3; D is unresolved. This CDR3 is built from 15 residues. Germline-derived CDR1 and CDR2 are SGHTA and FQGTGA. Trimming removed 5 bases at V and 1 base at J, with 13 bases between. The CDR3 bases are TGTGCCAGCAGCCTATCGGCGCCGGGCACAGATACGCAGTATTTT. Residues: CASSLSAPGTDTQYF.

This clone came up once. The gene calls are TRBV4-1 and TRBJ2-6, with TRBD1 matching 12 bases. V was clipped by 2 bases and J by 4 bases; unmatched bases: 9. Germline V CDR1 and CDR2: MGHRA, YSYEKL. The CDR3 totals 19 residues. CDR3 sequence: CASSQQPGQGAPGANVLTF. DNA for the CDR3: TGCGCCAGCAGCCAACAACCGGGACAGGGGGCACCCGGGGCCAACGTCCTGACTTTC.

This clone was recorded once. The chain joins TRBV27 to TRBJ2-1, with D unclear. Germline loops: CDR1 MNHEY, CDR2 SMNVEV (reference sequence). The CDR3 spans 13 residues. Trimming cost V 0 bases and J 1 base, with 1 base left between them. CDR3 in amino acids: CASSLSSYNEQFF. CDR3 nucleotides: TGTGCCAGCAGTTTATCGTCCTACAATGAGCAGTTCTTC.

The V gene is TRBV7-8, the J gene TRBJ2-1, with 10 bases that match TRBD2. The trim removed 5 bases at V and 7 bases at J, leaving 8 bases unmatched. The germline V gene encodes CDR1 SGHVS and CDR2 FQNEAQ. The CDR3 extends over 15 amino acids. The CDR3 is CASSPSGRGLNEQFF. The CDR3 DNA reads as TGTGCCAGCAGCCCTAGCGGGAGAGGGTTGAATGAGCAGTTCTTC.

The V gene is TRBV7-9, the J gene TRBJ2-3; weak D call: TRBD2 (6 bases). Trimming removed 4 bases at V and 0 bases at J, with 8 bases between. Germline CDR1 SEHNR, CDR2 FQNEAQ (reference sequence). This CDR3 contains 14 residues. CDR3 amino acids: CASSWGTSTDTQYF. The CDR3, as DNA: TGTGCCAGCAGCTGGGGGACTAGCACAGATACGCAGTATTTT.

CDR3 nucleotides: TGTGCCAGCAGCTTAGCCCCTAGCGGAGCGGGGAATGAGCAGTTCTTC. It specifies CASSLAPSGAGNEQFF. This chain links TRBV7-2 with TRBJ2-1; 7 bases fit TRBD2. Germline loops: CDR1 SGHTA, CDR2 FQGNSA. V was clipped by 0 bases and J by 7 bases; unmatched bases: 9. This CDR3 is 16 amino acids long.

The chain employs TRBV7-8 and TRBJ1-4, with 7 bases identical to TRBD1. The CDR3 spans 17 residues. The germline V gene has CDR1 SGHVS and CDR2 FQNEAQ. V dropped 5 bases and J dropped 0; count of bases not matched to a gene: 9. The CDR3 region has the DNA TGTGCCAGCAGCCAAGGGGGACAGTCCGCAACTAATGAAAAACTGTTTTTT. Translated: CASSQGGQSATNEKLFF.

This chain links TRBV9 with TRBJ2-3; D unclear. CDR3 length: 14 residues. The germline gives CDR1 SGDLS, CDR2 YYNGEE. With 1 base removed from V and 0 bases from J, the gap between germline ends came to 6 bases. The CDR3 spells CASSVHGSTDTQYF. The CDR3 coding sequence is TGTGCCAGCAGCGTACACGGAAGCACAGATACGCAGTATTTT.

The rearrangement uses TRBV4-3 and TRBJ2-2; 14 bases map to TRBD2. The CDR3 is 18 amino acids. J gave up 7 bases and V 1 base, and 8 bases lay outside the gene matches. Germline loops: CDR1 LGHNA, CDR2 YSLEER. The CDR3 nucleotides read TGCGCCAGCAGCCAAGCGAGACTAGCGGGAGGGCCGGGCGGGGAGCTGTTTTTT. Encoded protein: CASSQARLAGGPGGELFF.

The chain is built from TRBV25-1 and TRBJ2-5, with 7 positions matching TRBD2. Germline CDR1 and CDR2: MGHDK and SYGVNS. V trimming: 4 bases; J trimming: 2 bases; junction bases outside the gene matches: 10. The CDR3 is 16 residues long. The CDR3 sequence is CASSVMGLADQETQYF. DNA of the CDR3: TGTGCCAGCAGTGTGATGGGGCTAGCGGATCAAGAGACCCAGTACTTC.

The chain carries TRBV10-3 and TRBJ2-1, with a possible D match to TRBD1 (6 bases). The length of the CDR3 is 12 residues. V lost 4 bases and J 10 bases, leaving 11 bases between the germline ends. CDR1 is ENHRY and CDR2 is SYGVKD in the germline V gene. This chain's CDR3 is CAISAQGEEQFF. The CDR3 region has the DNA TGTGCCATCAGTGCACAGGGTGAAGAGCAGTTCTTC.

This clone showed up just once. The CDR3 DNA reads as TGTGCCAGCAACTCTCTGATCTCCTACAATGAGCAGTTCTTC. This translates into CASNSLISYNEQFF. V is TRBV7-2 and J is TRBJ2-1; no clear D. Trimming shortened V by 7 bases and J by 0 bases, and 10 bases separated the two germline ends. CDR1 and CDR2 (germline): SGHTA, FQGNSA. There are 14 residues in the CDR3.

The chain employs TRBV27 and TRBJ1-5, with 10 bases matching TRBD1. The CDR3 runs 18 residues. Germline CDR1 and CDR2: MNHEY and SMNVEV (reference sequence). The V and J ends lost 6 bases and 0 bases, in that order; junction bases with no gene match: 11. CDR3 coding DNA: TGTGCCAGCAGCCGTGCCGGGACAGGGGTTGATAGCAATCAGCCCCAGCATTTT. This gives the protein CASSRAGTGVDSNQPQHF.

The chain combines TRBV11-2 with TRBJ2-1; D not certain. The CDR3 consists of 13 residues. Trimming left V 6 bases short and J 1 base short, with 7 bases between. The germline V gene has CDR1 SGHAT and CDR2 FQNNGV. The CDR3 reads CASSGRSYNEQFF. DNA of the CDR3: TGTGCCAGCAGTGGACGGTCCTACAATGAGCAGTTCTTC.

The chain links TRBV30 to TRBJ2-7, with 7 nucleotides matching TRBD2. V shed 1 base, J shed 2 bases, and the junction held 2 bases outside the gene matches. Germline CDR1 and CDR2: GTSNPN and SVGIG (reference sequence). The CDR3 contains 13 residues. The CDR3 loop is CAWSGSGTYEQYF. CDR3 DNA: TGTGCCTGGAGTGGCAGCGGGACCTACGAGCAGTACTTC.